This TCR beta chain was identified in a study of T cell responses to AZD1222 COVID-19 vaccine. With respect to this clone: Its antigen is not identified.

Overall study results and limits: In all cases, repertoires were sampled only after the peak T cell response.

The length of the CDR3 is 14 residues. The J segment lost 13 bases and the V segment lost 4 bases, leaving 16 bases of the junction unmatched. Germline loops: CDR1 SGHNT, CDR2 YYREEE (reference sequence). TCRdb's table, derived via immunoSEQ multiplex PCR, lists solely in-frame clones and lacks some. The sample holds over 100,000 clones, less than 90% seen once. V gene TRBV5-4 combines with J gene TRBJ1-2, with 7 positions matching TRBD1. This receptor was obtained from an adult in good health. Sequencing used peripheral blood, obtained on day 0 of AZD1222 vaccination. The CDR3 DNA is TGTGCCAGCAGCCGTAGTCAGGGCCAGGGGGGGGCCACCTTC. Protein product: CASSRSQGQGGATF.